The 25 T cell receptor beta chains below all came from one sample that was sequenced in a study of Tregs in tolerant kidney transplant recipients (dated by TCRdb to between 2018 and 2021). Receptor libraries were prepared by the immunoSEQ multiplex PCR assay. Sourced from immuneACCESS, this table was stored by TCRdb with only in-frame sequences that have V and J called. A share of the clones is absent; for the studies checked, an unresolved V gene accounts for under half, and the remainder has no known explanation. In this sample the table shows tens of thousands of clones, 93% of which occur a single time. Jointly, the top ten make up 1.6% of the sample. Related donors were used in the transplants with nonmyeloablative bone marrow transplantation, and mixed chimerism was transient in the human trials. The sequenced sample was CD4+ T cells from blood (PBMCs), obtained 12 months after the transplant. The receptors here all came from a human patient who received a combined kidney and bone marrow transplant. A transplant means some T cells may be of graft donor rather than patient origin.

The chain is built from TRBV7-9 and TRBJ2-6; 9 bases are shared with TRBD2. This CDR3 contains 19 residues. Germline CDR1 and CDR2: SEHNR and FQNEAQ (reference sequence). With 1 base clipped from V and 2 bases from J, the junction kept 9 bases outside the gene matches. The CDR3 DNA follows: TGTGCCAGCAGCTTAGGAAGTGGCGGGGGGGTAGCTGGGGCCAACGTCCTGACTTTC. It yields the protein CASSLGSGGGVAGANVLTF.

This clone was seen a single time. The chain employs TRBV6-1 and TRBJ1-4; TRBD1 agrees at 8 bases. This CDR3 contains 16 residues. Losses at the gene ends were 0 bases for V and 7 bases for J; bases not matched to a gene: 7. CDR1 is MNHNS and CDR2 is SASEGT in the germline V gene. In nucleotides, the CDR3 is TGTGCCAGCAGTGAAGCGGGTGCAGGGGGCGGTGAAAAACTGTTTTTT. This gives the protein CASSEAGAGGGEKLFF.

The J gene is TRBJ2-6, the V gene TRBV5-4; a possible D gene is TRBD1 (5 bases). V gave up 6 bases and J gave up 0 bases, with 16 bases separating them. Germline V gene lookup returns CDR1 SGHNT and CDR2 YYREEE (reference sequence). There are 17 residues in the CDR3. The CDR3 loop is CASTPKGFLSGANVLTF. CDR3 DNA sequence: TGTGCCAGCACCCCTAAGGGGTTCCTCTCTGGGGCCAACGTCCTGACTTTC.

The gene calls are TRBV2 and TRBJ2-1; 7 positions match TRBD2. The CDR3 covers 11 residues. Unmatched junction bases numbered 3, after V lost 7 bases and J lost 9 bases. Looked up from germline, CDR1 is SNHLY and CDR2 is FYNNEI. The CDR3 loop is CASNGLVEQFF. The CDR3, as DNA: TGTGCCAGCAACGGACTAGTTGAGCAGTTCTTC.

The CDR3 sequence is CASSAMLSTDTQYF. DNA for the CDR3: TGTGCCAGCAGTGCTATGCTTAGCACAGATACGCAGTATTTT. The chain joins TRBV9 to TRBJ2-3; D is undetermined. The CDR3 totals 14 residues. V was clipped by 5 bases and J by 0 bases, with 10 bases between them. Germline CDR1 and CDR2: SGDLS and YYNGEE.

The sample holds a few counts of this clone. CDR3 in amino acids: CASSRLRTNTGELFF. The CDR3 DNA reads TGTGCCAGTAGTAGGCTGCGGACGAACACCGGGGAGCTGTTTTTT. The rearrangement links TRBV19 to TRBJ2-2; D remains ambiguous. Trimming cost V 4 bases and J 0 bases, with 9 bases left between them. There are 15 residues in the CDR3. In germline, CDR1 is LNHDA, CDR2 SQIVND (reference sequence).

This rearrangement joins TRBV2 to TRBJ1-2; D is perhaps TRBD1 (6 bases). The CDR3 runs 14 residues. CDR1 is SNHLY and CDR2 is FYNNEI in the germline V gene. Trimming stripped 4 bases from V and 0 bases from J, with 9 bases between. For the CDR3, the DNA is TGTGCCAGCAGTGCGGACAGACCTAACTATGGCTACACCTTC. It translates to CASSADRPNYGYTF.

V is TRBV6-6 and J is TRBJ1-1, with 7 bases aligning to TRBD1. Germline V gene lookup returns CDR1 MNHNY and CDR2 SVGAGI (reference sequence). CDR3 size: 14 residues. V lost 6 bases and J lost 7; bases outside the gene matches: 11. The CDR3 coding sequence is TGTGCCAGCAGCCTCGGACAGGATAGCCGTGAAGCTTTCTTT. It translates to CASSLGQDSREAFF.

The chain links TRBV6-5 to TRBJ1-6; D perhaps matches TRBD1 (6 bases). Per germline, CDR1 MNHEY and CDR2 SVGAGI. The CDR3 runs to 15 residues. Deletions cut 2 bases from V and 9 bases from J, with 14 bases between. DNA for the CDR3: TGTGCCAGCAGTTACGGGGGCCAGGTTGGTTCACCCCTCCACTTT. Its protein is CASSYGGQVGSPLHF.

The V gene is TRBV18, the J gene TRBJ2-7; D gene unclear. The CDR3 totals 13 residues. The V end was cut by 3 bases, the J end by 8 bases, with 14 bases between. The germline CDR1 and CDR2 sequences are KGHSH and LQKENI. CDR3 sequence: CASSPPPGRKQYF. In DNA, the CDR3 is TGTGCCAGCTCACCGCCTCCAGGTCGCAAGCAGTACTTC.

The CDR3 is CAWSDREYEQYF. In DNA form, the CDR3 reads TGTGCCTGGAGCGACAGGGAGTACGAGCAGTACTTC. This rearrangement joins TRBV30 to TRBJ2-7, with 7 bases matching TRBD1. V gave up 3 bases and J gave up 4 bases; unmatched junction bases: 3. The CDR3 length is 12 residues. The germline gives CDR1 GTSNPN, CDR2 SVGIG (reference sequence). Complete variable domain (other parts from reference TRBV30 and TRBJ2-7): SQTIHQWPATLVQPVGSPLSLECTVEGTSNPNLYWYRQAAGRGLQLLFYSVGIGQISSEVPQNLSASRPQDRQFILSSKKLLLSDSGFYLCAWSDREYEQYFGPGTRLTVT.

The gene calls are TRBV7-2 and TRBJ2-5; D ambiguous. Per the germline V gene, CDR1 is SGHTA and CDR2 is FQGNSA. V shed 5 bases and J shed 1 base, with 11 bases lying between them. This CDR3 has 14 residues. CDR3 coding DNA: TGTGCCAGCAGCCCAAGTTGGCTCCAAGAGACCCAGTACTTC. Translating it yields CASSPSWLQETQYF.

The chain recombines TRBV6-1 with TRBJ1-5, with D perhaps TRBD1 (5 bases). Trimming took 6 bases from V and 7 from J, leaving 13 bases between them. The CDR3 runs to 13 residues. Germline lookup yields CDR1 MNHNS and CDR2 SASEGT. CDR3 sequence (DNA): TGTGCCAGCAGCGACAGTGCCTGGCAGCCCCAGCATTTT. It translates to CASSDSAWQPQHF.

This chain connects TRBV19 to TRBJ2-7; D is perhaps TRBD2 (5 bases). Germline V gene lookup returns CDR1 LNHDA and CDR2 SQIVND (reference sequence). CDR3 length equals 15 residues. V shed 0 bases and J shed 6 bases, with 15 bases lying between them. CDR3 coding DNA: TGTGCCAGTAGTATAGAGGCTAGCATCGGACGCGAGCAGTACTTC. Translation gives CASSIEASIGREQYF.

In the case of this clone: The sample carries other DNA sequences with the same CDR3. The DNA of the CDR3 is TGCGCCAGCAGCTCACAGGATACGCAGTATTTT. Protein: CASSSQDTQYF. The rearrangement links TRBV5-1 to TRBJ2-3; D gene unclear. The V gene's germline CDR1 is SGHRS and CDR2 YFSETQ. This CDR3 is built from 11 residues. V dropped 3 bases and J dropped 6 bases, with 5 bases sitting between them. Full variable domain (rest looked up from reference TRBV5-1 and TRBJ2-3): KAGVTQTPRYLIKTRGQQVTLSCSPISGHRSVSWYQQTPGQGLQFLFEYFSETQRNKGNFPGRFSGRQFSNSRSEMNVSTLELGDSALYLCASSSQDTQYFGPGTRLTVL.

This chain joins TRBV12-5 and TRBJ1-1; 11 bases align to TRBD1. The V gene end was trimmed by 3 bases and the J gene end by 6 bases; junction bases not matched to a gene: 21. Germline V gene data show CDR1 as LGHNT and CDR2 as FRNRAP. The CDR3 contains 20 residues. CDR3 sequence reads: CASGFSSIWTGGSPAAEAFF. CDR3 DNA sequence: TGTGCTAGTGGTTTTTCGTCGATCTGGACAGGGGGCTCCCCGGCCGCTGAAGCTTTCTTT.

With regard to this clone: This sample also contains other DNA sequences that code for the same CDR3. The rearrangement links TRBV9 to TRBJ1-6; 9 bases match TRBD1. The CDR3 totals 15 residues. Germline V gene data show CDR1 as SGDLS and CDR2 as YYNGEE. V gave up 4 bases and J gave up 13 bases; unmatched junction bases: 12. The CDR3 region is CASSPRTGVGSPLHF. The DNA for the CDR3 is TGTGCCAGCAGCCCCCGGACAGGGGTGGGATCCCCCCTCCACTTT.

V gene TRBV7-2 combines with J gene TRBJ2-5; D is perhaps TRBD1 (8 bases). Looked up from germline, CDR1 is SGHTA and CDR2 is FQGNSA. This CDR3 region has 14 residues. Deletions cut 5 bases from V and 8 bases from J, with 18 bases between. CDR3 in DNA: TGTGCCAGCAGCACCCGGACAGGGAGGGGCACCCAGTACTTC. It specifies CASSTRTGRGTQYF.

The chain employs TRBV7-2 and TRBJ2-1; TRBD2 is a possible D gene (5 bases). The germline V and J ends were trimmed by 3 bases and 4 bases, with 10 bases remaining between them. The CDR3 loop spans 14 amino acids. Germline-derived CDR1 and CDR2 are SGHTA and FQGNSA. The CDR3 here is CASSFLRGYNEQFF. CDR3 nucleotide sequence: TGTGCCAGCAGCTTTTTACGGGGATACAATGAGCAGTTCTTC.

The chain uses TRBV11-2 and TRBJ2-7; D might be TRBD2 (5 bases). The ends were cut back, 3 bases at V and 1 base at J, with 13 bases in the middle. CDR3 length: 15 amino acids. CDR1 and CDR2 from the germline V gene are SGHAT and FQNNGV. The CDR3: CASSFPTPGSYEQYF. The CDR3, as DNA: TGTGCCAGCAGCTTCCCTACGCCGGGGTCCTACGAGCAGTACTTC.

This clone was seen just once. The chain couples TRBV5-1 to TRBJ1-5, with unresolved D. Germline CDR1 is SGHRS and CDR2 is YFSETQ. Trimming left V 1 base short and J 5 bases short, with 7 bases between. The CDR3 is 13 amino acids. The CDR3 DNA is TGCGCCAGCAGCTTGCAGGTAGATCAGCCCCAGCATTTT. Translated: CASSLQVDQPQHF.

The rearrangement joins TRBV7-2 to TRBJ1-5; 7 nucleotides agree with TRBD1. This CDR3 has 15 amino acids. CDR1 is SGHTA, CDR2 FQGNSA, per germline. V shed 1 base and J 5 bases; nucleotides not matched to a gene: 5. The CDR3 spells CASSLERGRHQPQHF. The CDR3 DNA sequence: TGTGCCAGCAGCTTAGAAAGGGGGCGACATCAGCCCCAGCATTTT.

V gene TRBV30 combines with J gene TRBJ1-1; TRBD1 agrees at 9 bases. Germline trimming cut 1 base from V and 3 bases from J; bases unmatched to any gene: 9. Germline V gives CDR1 GTSNPN, CDR2 SVGIG (reference sequence). The CDR3 contains 16 residues. CDR3 residues: CAWSAGHRGHDTEAFF. In DNA, the CDR3 is TGTGCCTGGAGTGCAGGCCACAGGGGGCATGACACTGAAGCTTTCTTT.

The rearrangement links TRBV7-7 to TRBJ2-5, with TRBD1 matching 7 bases. CDR1 is SSHAT and CDR2 is FNYEAQ in the germline V gene (reference sequence). This CDR3 has 13 residues. The ends lost 5 bases at V and 3 bases at J; junction bases unmatched: 3. The CDR3 protein is CASSRDSEETQYF. In nucleotides, the CDR3 is TGTGCCAGCAGCCGGGACAGTGAAGAGACCCAGTACTTC.

The gene calls are TRBV4-3 and TRBJ2-3; TRBD1 aligns across 8 bases. The CDR3 runs to 16 residues. Germline CDR1 LGHNA, CDR2 YSLEER. V shed 3 bases, J shed 1 base, and the junction held 6 bases outside the gene matches. The CDR3 sequence: CASSQGGQARTDTQYF. In DNA form, the CDR3 reads TGCGCCAGCAGCCAGGGGGGACAGGCCCGCACAGATACGCAGTATTTT.